Listed below are T cell receptor beta chains from one sample, sequenced in a study of T cells in Graves' hyperthyroidism and ophthalmopathy. Using its own MiXCR run on the multiplex PCR reads, TCRdb lists one record per CDR3 protein. The repertoire holds about 640,000 distinct CDR3 sequences, about 14% seen once, with around 13% in the top ten. The sample comprised blood. Source of these receptors: a woman aged 45-60 years with Graves' ophthalmopathy. The CDR3 runs from the conserved cysteine through the conserved F or W. The D gene is left open where the match is weak. Some rows have no size entry. The others give once, few or many, or a class for an expanded clone.

size: many
J: TRBJ2-7
V: TRBV7-9
D: TRBD1
CDR3: CASSLAPGQSSYEQYF
DNA: TGTGCCAGCAGCTTGGCCCCGGGACAGAGCTCCTACGAGCAGTACTTC

size: many
J: TRBJ2-1
V: TRBV12-3/TRBV12-4
D: TRBD2
CDR3: CASSRGTSGPYNEQFF
DNA: TGTGCCAGCAGTCGCGGGACTAGCGGACCCTACAATGAGCAGTTCTTC

size: few
J: TRBJ1-6
V: TRBV7-9
D: -
CDR3: CASSIGGRANSPLHF
DNA: TGTGCCAGCAGCATCGGGGGAAGGGCTAATTCACCCCTCCACTTT

size: few
J: TRBJ2-4
V: TRBV19
D: -
CDR3: CASRETGSKNIQYF
DNA: TGTGCCAGTAGGGAGACCGGGTCCAAAAACATTCAGTACTTC

size: many
J: TRBJ2-1
V: TRBV11-3
D: TRBD2
CDR3: CASSLAPPGTSYPNEQFF
DNA: TGTGCCAGCAGCTTAGCCCCACCCGGGACTAGCTACCCAAATGAGCAGTTCTTC

size: few
J: TRBJ2-6
V: TRBV12-3/TRBV12-4
D: -
CDR3: CASSLGPQTVSGANVLTF
DNA: TGTGCCAGCAGTTTAGGTCCTCAAACCGTCTCTGGGGCCAACGTCCTGACTTTC

size: -
J: TRBJ2-3
V: TRBV7-3
D: TRBD2
CDR3: CASSQDPSGLAGLGDTQYF
DNA: TGTGCCAGCAGCCAAGATCCATCCGGACTAGCGGGCCTCGGAGATACGCAGTATTTT

size: few
J: TRBJ2-3
V: TRBV7-3
D: -
CDR3: CASSLSDGSTDTQYF
DNA: TGTGCTAGCAGCTTATCCGACGGAAGCACAGATACGCAGTATTTT

size: many
J: TRBJ2-7
V: TRBV12-3/TRBV12-4
D: TRBD1
CDR3: CASSRPGQRRYEQYF
DNA: TGTGCCAGCAGTAGACCGGGACAGAGACGTTACGAGCAGTACTTC

size: many
J: TRBJ2-1
V: TRBV12-3/TRBV12-4
D: TRBD2
CDR3: CASRSTSVKQFF
DNA: TGTGCCAGCAGAAGTACTAGCGTCAAGCAGTTCTTC

size: many
J: TRBJ2-3
V: TRBV28
D: -
CDR3: CASSFITDTQYF
DNA: TGTGCCAGCAGTTTTATCACAGATACGCAGTATTTT

size: -
J: TRBJ2-7
V: TRBV9
D: -
CDR3: CASSPGFAYEQYF
DNA: TGTGCCAGCAGCCCAGGATTCGCCTACGAGCAGTACTTC

size: many
J: TRBJ2-1
V: TRBV2
D: -
CDR3: CARKDSRGSYNEQFF
DNA: TGTGCCAGAAAAGACAGCCGGGGCTCCTACAATGAGCAGTTCTTC

size: few
J: TRBJ2-7
V: TRBV4-1
D: -
CDR3: CASSQEGRFYEQYF
DNA: TGCGCCAGCAGCCAAGAGGGCCGATTCTACGAGCAGTACTTC

size: many
J: TRBJ2-1
V: TRBV24-1
D: TRBD2
CDR3: CATSDLGAGTYNEQFF
DNA: TGTGCCACCAGTGATTTGGGAGCGGGAACTTACAATGAGCAGTTCTTC

size: many
J: TRBJ2-7
V: TRBV12-3/TRBV12-4
D: -
CDR3: CASSLEWRYEQYF
DNA: TGTGCCAGCAGTTTAGAGTGGAGGTACGAGCAGTACTTC